Here is one TCR beta chain with its context. This sample was taken from a study of blood T cell repertoires in COVID-19. The germline CDR1 and CDR2 sequences are MNHEY and SMNVEV (reference sequence). The ends were cut back, 10 bases at V and 2 bases at J, with 11 bases in the middle. The CDR3 is 12 amino acids. Method: immunoSEQ multiplex PCR; TCRdb's copy keeps in-frame clones and lacks some. The sample holds roughly 240,000 clones, 85% to 90% seen once. The source is a man aged 45-60 years who had been exposed to COVID-19. The V and J genes are TRBV27 and TRBJ1-2; TRBD1 is a possible D gene (6 bases). The material sequenced was PBMCs or T cells enriched from blood (not recorded which). DNA for the CDR3: TGTGCCACCATGACAGGCAACTATGGCTACACCTTC. Amino acid sequence: CATMTGNYGYTF.